This TCR beta chain is from a study of CD8 T cells in ankylosing spondylitis. Study results and limitations: Ankylosing spondylitis blood appeared to carry a characteristic TCR beta motif of roughly 8 highly homologous variants. Disease-linked clones bore a CD8+ phenotype and were relatively rare in peripheral blood. Disease-linked clones reportedly showed significant enrichment in matched ankylosing spondylitis synovial fluid.

Germline V CDR1 and CDR2: MDHEN, SYDVKM. The V and J ends lost 8 bases and 3 bases respectively, with 19 bases between them. The CDR3 is 15 residues long. Worth noting for this clonotype: The antigen is undetermined.

In TCRdb, the 5' RACE reads were re-called with MiXCR into one record per CDR3 protein. The top ten clones hold roughly 42% of a sample with around 220,000 distinct CDR3 sequences, about 16% of them seen once. The chain joins TRBV28 to TRBJ1-1, with a weak D call TRBD1 (5 bases). The receptor was derived from a male donor with ankylosing spondylitis. The sequencing input was blood, either unsorted or a sorted T cell fraction (not recorded which). This CDR3 reads CASGGLRVTDTEAFF. Here the CDR3 DNA reads TGTGCCAGCGGAGGGCTCAGGGTAACCGACACTGAAGCTTTCTTT.